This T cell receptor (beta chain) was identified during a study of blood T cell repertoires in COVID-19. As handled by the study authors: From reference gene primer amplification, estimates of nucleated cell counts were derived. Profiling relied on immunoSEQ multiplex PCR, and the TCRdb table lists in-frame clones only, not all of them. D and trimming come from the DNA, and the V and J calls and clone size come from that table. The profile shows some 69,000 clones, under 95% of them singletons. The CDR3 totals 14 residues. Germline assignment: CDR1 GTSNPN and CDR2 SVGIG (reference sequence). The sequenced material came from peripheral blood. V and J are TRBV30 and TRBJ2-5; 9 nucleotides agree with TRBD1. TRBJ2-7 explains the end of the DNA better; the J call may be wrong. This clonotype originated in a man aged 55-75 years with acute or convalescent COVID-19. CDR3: CAWSVSTGGLEQYF. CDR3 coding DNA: TGTGCCTGGAGTGTAAGTACAGGGGGCCTCGAGCAGTACTTC.